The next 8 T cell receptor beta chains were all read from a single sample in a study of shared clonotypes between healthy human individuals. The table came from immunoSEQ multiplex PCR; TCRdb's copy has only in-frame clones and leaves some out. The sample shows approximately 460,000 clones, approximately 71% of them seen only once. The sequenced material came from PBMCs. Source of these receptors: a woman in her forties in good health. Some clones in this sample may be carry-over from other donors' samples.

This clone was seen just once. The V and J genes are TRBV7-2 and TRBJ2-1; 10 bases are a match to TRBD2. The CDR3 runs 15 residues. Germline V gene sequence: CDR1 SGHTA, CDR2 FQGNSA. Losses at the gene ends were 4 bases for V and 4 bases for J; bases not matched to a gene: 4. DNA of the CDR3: TGTGCCAGCAGCTCCGGGACTAGCGCTTACAATGAGCAGTTCTTC. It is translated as CASSSGTSAYNEQFF.

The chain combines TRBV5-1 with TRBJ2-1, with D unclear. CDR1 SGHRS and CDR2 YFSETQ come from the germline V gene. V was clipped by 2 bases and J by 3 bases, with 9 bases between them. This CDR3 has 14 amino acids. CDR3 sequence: CASSFEGNYNEQFF. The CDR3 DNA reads TGCGCCAGCAGCTTTGAAGGGAACTACAATGAGCAGTTCTTC.

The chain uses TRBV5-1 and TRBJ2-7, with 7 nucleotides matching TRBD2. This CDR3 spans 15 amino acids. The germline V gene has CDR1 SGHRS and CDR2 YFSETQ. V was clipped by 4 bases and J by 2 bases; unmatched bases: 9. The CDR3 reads CASSGTREPPYEQYF. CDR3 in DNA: TGCGCCAGCAGCGGGACGCGGGAGCCCCCCTACGAGCAGTACTTC.

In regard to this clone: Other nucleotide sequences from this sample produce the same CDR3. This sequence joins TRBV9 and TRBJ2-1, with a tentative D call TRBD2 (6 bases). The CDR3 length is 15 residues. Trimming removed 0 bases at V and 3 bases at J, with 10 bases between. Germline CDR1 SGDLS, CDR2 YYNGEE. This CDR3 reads CASSVGGAGYNEQFF. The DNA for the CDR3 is TGTGCCAGCAGCGTAGGGGGAGCGGGCTACAATGAGCAGTTCTTC.

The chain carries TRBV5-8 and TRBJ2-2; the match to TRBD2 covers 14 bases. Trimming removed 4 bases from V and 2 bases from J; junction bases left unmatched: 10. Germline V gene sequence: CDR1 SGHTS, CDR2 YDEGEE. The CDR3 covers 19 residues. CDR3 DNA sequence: TGTGCCAGCAGCGGAACCTTGACTAGCGGGAGGGCAAACACCGGGGAGCTGTTTTTT. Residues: CASSGTLTSGRANTGELFF.

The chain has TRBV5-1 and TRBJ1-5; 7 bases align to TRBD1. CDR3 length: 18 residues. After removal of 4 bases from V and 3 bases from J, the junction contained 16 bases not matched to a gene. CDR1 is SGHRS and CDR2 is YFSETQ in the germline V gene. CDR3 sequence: CASSPGTALMGFNQPQHF. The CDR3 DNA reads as TGCGCCAGCAGCCCGGGGACAGCTCTCATGGGTTTCAATCAGCCCCAGCATTTT.

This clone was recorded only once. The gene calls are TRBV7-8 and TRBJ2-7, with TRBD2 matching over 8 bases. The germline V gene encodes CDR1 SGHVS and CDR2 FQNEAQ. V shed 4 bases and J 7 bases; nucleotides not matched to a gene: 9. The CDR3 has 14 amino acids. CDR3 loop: CASSYVAGPGEQYF. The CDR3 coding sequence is TGTGCCAGCAGCTATGTAGCGGGACCGGGAGAGCAGTACTTC.

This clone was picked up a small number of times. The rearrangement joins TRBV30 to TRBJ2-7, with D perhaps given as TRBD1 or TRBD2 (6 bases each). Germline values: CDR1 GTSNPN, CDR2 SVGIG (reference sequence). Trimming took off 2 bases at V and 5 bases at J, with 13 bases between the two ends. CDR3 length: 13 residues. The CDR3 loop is CAWSRGLRDEQYF. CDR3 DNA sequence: TGTGCCTGGAGTCGGGGGCTTCGGGACGAGCAGTACTTC. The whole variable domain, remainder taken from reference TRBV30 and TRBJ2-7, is SQTIHQWPATLVQPVGSPLSLECTVEGTSNPNLYWYRQAAGRGLQLLFYSVGIGQISSEVPQNLSASRPQDRQFILSSKKLLLSDSGFYLCAWSRGLRDEQYFGPGTRLTVT.